The next 13 T cell receptor beta chains were all read from a single sample in a study of T cells in Graves' hyperthyroidism and ophthalmopathy. Amplification of TCR beta CDR3 regions was performed using RNA transcripts as template. The study used the HTBI primer set for a first-round RT-PCR of the TCR CDR3. TCRdb re-derived calls from the multiplex PCR reads in MiXCR, one entry per CDR3 protein. Among a few hundred thousand distinct CDR3 sequences, 46% were seen once, and the ten largest hold more than 7.5%. The specimen was peripheral blood or thyroid tissue (not recorded which). These receptors were obtained from a woman between 18 and 29 years old with Graves' hyperthyroidism.

The genes are TRBV29-1 and TRBJ2-3; 7 nucleotides match TRBD2. Germline CDR1 is SQVTM and CDR2 is ANQGSEA. The CDR3 has 14 residues. Trimming removed 7 bases from V and 6 bases from J; junction bases left unmatched: 13. CDR3 DNA: TGCAGCGCCGGAGGAGGCGGGAGAGGCGATACGCAGTATTTT. Translation: CSAGGGGRGDTQYF.

On this clonotype: A read error may explain this, as a much larger clone is one base away. CDR3 residues: CAISSWPGGLATEAFF. The DNA of the CDR3 is TGTGCCATCAGTTCTTGGCCAGGGGGTTTGGCCACTGAAGCTTTCTTT. The chain carries TRBV10-3 and TRBJ1-1; 7 nucleotides match TRBD1. Germline V gene data show CDR1 as ENHRY and CDR2 as SYGVKD. With 5 bases clipped from V and 4 bases from J, the junction kept 13 bases outside the gene matches. This CDR3 region has 16 residues.

Regarding this clonotype: A much bigger clone sits one base away, suggesting this may be a read error. The missing conserved phenylalanine or tryptophan at the end of this CDR3 makes a read error likely. The chain combines TRBV18 with TRBJ1-1, with D perhaps TRBD1 (5 bases). The CDR3 sequence is 13 residues long. Germline V lookup: CDR1 KGHSH, CDR2 LQKENI. The V end was cut by 2 bases, the J end by 6 bases, with 10 bases between. CDR3 loop: CASSPMRQPEAFL. CDR3 DNA sequence: TGTGCCAGCTCACCAATGAGACAGCCTGAAGCTTTCCTT.

Details on this clonotype: A read error is likely, as this CDR3 ends without the conserved phenylalanine or tryptophan. The V gene is TRBV4-1, the J gene TRBJ2-7; D possibly uses TRBD1 or TRBD2 (5 bases each). Trimming removed 5 bases from V and 1 base from J, with 12 bases in between. Germline V gene data show CDR1 as MGHRA and CDR2 as YSYEKL. CDR3 length: 14 residues. In nucleotides, the CDR3 is TGCGCCAGCAGCTCCCCGGGGCTGTCCTACGAGCAGTACCTC. Translating it yields CASSSPGLSYEQYL.

This clonotype was observed at least ten times. The chain carries TRBV3-1 and TRBJ1-2; 8 nucleotides agree with TRBD1. From germline, CDR1 is LGHDT and CDR2 YNNKEL (reference sequence). V shed 5 bases, J shed 4 bases, and the junction held 6 bases outside the gene matches. The CDR3 length is 14 residues. CDR3 loop: CASSTAGQAYGYTF. Written as DNA, the CDR3 is TGTGCCAGCAGCACCGCGGGACAGGCCTATGGCTACACCTTC.

Ten or more counts support this clonotype. The CDR3 is CSVRTVSPQLYGYTF. DNA for the CDR3: TGCAGTGTCCGAACAGTGTCCCCACAACTCTATGGCTACACCTTC. The genes are TRBV20-1 and TRBJ1-2; D gene uncertain. The CDR3 runs 15 residues. V was trimmed by 7 bases and J by 4 bases, leaving 22 bases between them. Germline CDR1 DFQATT, CDR2 SNEGSKA (reference sequence).

The chain has TRBV20-1 and TRBJ2-5, with unresolved D. The last part of the DNA fits TRBJ2-4 better; the J call may be wrong. Germline V lookup: CDR1 DFQATT, CDR2 SNEGSKA (reference sequence). CDR3 length: 12 residues. CDR3 nucleotides: TGCAGTGTTTTATTAGCCAAAAACATTCAGTACTTC. Its protein is CSVLLAKNIQYF.

The rearrangement joins TRBV7-8 to TRBJ1-4; 9 nucleotides align to TRBD1. This CDR3 region has 18 residues. Unmatched junction bases numbered 18, after V lost 5 bases and J lost 8 bases. The germline CDR1 and CDR2 sequences are SGHVS and FQNEAQ. CDR3 region: CASSHTEIYRDREEKLFF. As DNA, the CDR3 is TGTGCCAGCAGCCACACCGAAATTTACCGGGACAGGGAAGAAAAACTGTTTTTT.

The V gene is TRBV9, the J gene TRBJ1-2, with TRBD1 identical over 7 bases. CDR1 and CDR2 from the germline V gene are SGDLS and YYNGEE. Losses at the gene ends were 0 bases for V and 1 base for J; bases not matched to a gene: 6. CDR3 length: 16 amino acids. Written as DNA, the CDR3 is TGTGCCAGCAGCGTAGTTGCAGGGGGGGATAACTATGGCTACACCTTC. Translated, it gives CASSVVAGGDNYGYTF.

This clonotype was detected many times. CDR3 coding DNA: TGCAGTGCTACCCTATTTGCAACTAATGAAAAACTGTTTTTT. Its protein is CSATLFATNEKLFF. V gene TRBV20-1 combines with J gene TRBJ1-4; D is uncertain. Germline loops: CDR1 DFQATT, CDR2 SNEGSKA (reference sequence). The CDR3 has 14 residues. V was cut by 4 bases and J by 0 bases, with 9 bases left in between.

This clonotype was seen repeatedly, ten times or more. The rearrangement links TRBV7-9 to TRBJ2-2; D not certain. The CDR3 spans 15 residues. V lost 5 bases and J lost 4, with 14 bases in between. The V gene's germline CDR1 is SEHNR and CDR2 FQNEAQ (reference sequence). CDR3 bases: TGTGCCAGCAGCGATAACGAAAAGGGCACCGGGGAGCTGTTTTTT. It yields the protein CASSDNEKGTGELFF.

This chain joins TRBV7-9 and TRBJ2-7; possible D gene TRBD1, 6 bases. Trimming took 7 bases from V and 3 from J, leaving 16 bases between them. The CDR3 extends over 14 amino acids. Germline V gives CDR1 SEHNR, CDR2 FQNEAQ (reference sequence). CDR3: CASTKRQAGYEQYF. CDR3 sequence (DNA): TGTGCCAGCACCAAACGACAGGCGGGCTACGAGCAGTACTTC.

The chain employs TRBV20-1 and TRBJ2-7; tentative D call: TRBD1 (6 bases). V was cut by 4 bases and J by 2 bases, with 9 bases left in between. This CDR3 region has 12 residues. Germline V gene sequence: CDR1 DFQATT, CDR2 SNEGSKA (reference sequence). The DNA of the CDR3 is TGCAGTGCTACCGACAGGACCTACGAGCAGTACTTC. It translates to CSATDRTYEQYF.